This T cell receptor beta chain originates from a study of CD8+ T cells in alopecia areata. The J segment lost 3 bases and the V segment lost 5 bases, leaving 8 bases of the junction unmatched. The CDR3 is 15 residues long. The germline V gene encodes CDR1 MNHEY and CDR2 SMNVEV (reference sequence). The researchers isolated CD4+ and CD8+ T cells from PBMCs by sorting. General study findings and limits: Mice gave a clearer picture of TCR sharing than patients did, possibly for HLA-related reasons. An increase in clonality over normal scalp was evident in lesional scalp, especially alopecia totalis/universalis.

Extracted RNA was reverse transcribed into cDNA, the sequencing template. Profiled with immunoSEQ multiplex PCR; TCRdb holds only in-frame clones, not every one. The sample lists roughly 140,000 clones; about two thirds were seen once. Notes on this clone: Its specificity is not known.

Input material: CD8+ T cells sorted from blood. This clonotype was obtained from a human donor in good health. This rearrangement joins TRBV27 to TRBJ2-7, with 9 nucleotides matching TRBD1. The CDR3 here is CASSTAGTGFYEQYF. For the CDR3, the DNA is TGTGCCAGCAGTACCGCCGGGACAGGGTTCTACGAGCAGTACTTC.